The sequence of this T cell receptor beta chain was determined in a study of sequential checkpoint blockade in melanoma. Data came from immunoSEQ multiplex PCR; TCRdb stores just in-frame clones and leaves some out. The data hold about 32,000 clones, with around 82% observed a single time. Treatment specified: randomized to nivolumab then ipilimumab (arm A) or the reverse (arm B). None of the patients previously received DNA-damaging chemotherapy. J lost 3 bases, V lost 5 bases, and 6 bases had no gene match. Germline V gene data show CDR1 as MDHEN and CDR2 as SYDVKM. This CDR3 spans 16 amino acids. This specimen consisted of CD8+ T cells sorted from blood (inferred from file names), obtained from a patient given nivolumab and ipilimumab in sequence. The source of this sequence is a human donor with melanoma. V and J are TRBV28 and TRBJ2-2, with 10 bases matching TRBD2. CDR3 sequence (DNA): TGTGCCAGCAGTATGAGACTAGCGGGCCACACCGGGGAGCTGTTTTTT. This translates into CASSMRLAGHTGELFF.